This TCR beta chain was sequenced during a study of blood T cell repertoires in COVID-19. The CDR3 totals 14 residues. CDR1 and CDR2 from the germline V gene are MNHEY and SVGAGI. The V and J ends lost 5 bases and 4 bases, in that order; junction bases with no gene match: 5. This clone was detected once. Here immunoSEQ multiplex PCR was the method, and the copy in TCRdb shows in-frame clones only, minus some. The sample contains 120,000 or so clones, 88% of which appear only once. Sequencing used peripheral blood. The TCR sequence derives from a woman between 50 and 59 years old with active or convalescent COVID-19. The V gene is TRBV6-5, the J gene TRBJ2-7; TRBD2 matches 10 bases. CDR3 DNA: TGTGCCAGCAGTCCTAGCGGGAGCTTTTACGAGCAGTACTTC. Amino acids: CASSPSGSFYEQYF.